Sequencing of this T cell receptor (beta chain) was carried out in a study of OX40 agonist ivuxolimab in advanced cancers. Across the whole study: The treatment was a fully human IgG2 OX40 agonist, ivuxolimab. Points from the study as a whole: In a subset of nonresponders, normalized T-cell clonal expansion was also low.

This clone was recorded once. Its target is not known. Only in-frame clones appear in the TCRdb table, and some are missing; sequencing was by immunoSEQ multiplex PCR. The data show 65,000 to 75,000 clones, with over 80% seen just once and about 3.9% held by the top ten. Germline loops: CDR1 MNHNY, CDR2 SVGAGI (reference sequence). This CDR3 spans 13 amino acids. V lost 5 bases and J lost 3, with 11 bases in between. The chain couples TRBV6-6 to TRBJ2-7; D possibly corresponds to TRBD1 (6 bases). Sequencing used CD4+ or CD8+ T cells sorted from blood, obtained in a trial of the OX40 agonist ivuxolimab. The sequence was obtained from an adult with an advanced solid tumor such as melanoma, head and neck, liver or kidney cancer. CDR3 residues: CASSPGQSYEQYF. DNA of the CDR3: TGTGCCAGCAGTCCAGGACAGAGCTACGAGCAGTACTTC.